One sample yielded the 21 T cell receptor beta chains listed below, sequenced in a study of T cells in Graves' hyperthyroidism and ophthalmopathy. Researchers took RNA transcripts and amplified the TCR beta CDR3 regions from them. Initially, a first-round RT-PCR of the TCR CDR3 employed the HTBI primer set. TCRdb independently ran MiXCR on the multiplex PCR reads; one entry per CDR3 protein. The sample contains some 300,000 distinct CDR3 sequences, 12% to 15% of which appear only once. The material sequenced was blood. Source of these receptors: a woman aged 35 to 49 with Graves' hyperthyroidism.

The table lists this clonotype with many counts. V gene TRBV5-1 combines with J gene TRBJ1-4, with a possible D match to TRBD1 (5 bases). Germline lookup yields CDR1 SGHRS and CDR2 YFSETQ. The CDR3 contains 16 residues. V lost 4 bases, J lost 0 bases, and 13 bases lay in between. The CDR3 here is CASSTSGTATNEKLFF. CDR3 coding DNA: TGCGCCAGCAGCACATCCGGGACGGCAACTAATGAAAAACTGTTTTTT.

For this clonotype: A much larger clone differs by one base, so this may be a read error. The rearrangement joins TRBV6-2 or TRBV6-3 to TRBJ2-7; 8 nucleotides line up with TRBD1. CDR1 and CDR2 from the germline V gene are MNHEY and SVGEGT. The CDR3 spans 16 residues. The DNA of the CDR3 is TGTGCCAGCAGTTACCCGGACAGGGCCACCTCCCACGAGCAGTACTTC. It encodes CASSYPDRATSHEQYF.

This clonotype occurred a few times. The chain has TRBV5-1 and TRBJ1-2, with 9 bases identical to TRBD1. The J segment lost 2 bases and the V segment lost 4 bases, leaving 3 bases of the junction unmatched. CDR1 is SGHRS and CDR2 is YFSETQ in the germline V gene. This CDR3 comprises 14 residues. The CDR3 nucleotides are TGCGCCAGCAGCAGGACAGGGGCAAACTATGGCTACACCTTC. Protein: CASSRTGANYGYTF.

To note about this clonotype: A much larger clone differs by one base, so this may be a read error. This chain links TRBV3-1 with TRBJ2-5; perhaps TRBD2 as D (5 bases). CDR1 is LGHDT and CDR2 is YNNKEL in the germline V gene (reference sequence). V was shortened by 1 base and J by 7 bases, with 10 bases between the two germline ends. The CDR3 extends over 13 amino acids. CDR3 in DNA: TGTGCCAGCAGCCAAGGGCTAGCAGGGACCCAGTACTTC. This gives the protein CASSQGLAGTQYF.

This clonotype occurred many times. The chain combines TRBV20-1 with TRBJ1-1; D is undetermined. V lost 1 base and J 0 bases, leaving 9 bases between the germline ends. This CDR3 region has 14 residues. Germline V gives CDR1 DFQATT, CDR2 SNEGSKA (reference sequence). The CDR3 protein is CSARVGGVNTEAFF. The CDR3 nucleotides read TGCAGTGCTAGAGTAGGAGGTGTGAACACTGAAGCTTTCTTT.

This clonotype appeared many times. This chain joins TRBV7-3 and TRBJ2-1, with D perhaps matching TRBD1 or TRBD2 (6 bases each). Per the germline V gene, CDR1 is SGHTA and CDR2 is FQGTGA. The CDR3 has 17 residues. The germline V and J ends were trimmed by 5 bases and 8 bases, with 25 bases remaining between them. The CDR3 DNA reads TGTGCCAGCAGCCCGCGAGGAGGGGGGATAAGCGGCGATGAGCAGTTCTTC. Its translation is CASSPRGGGISGDEQFF.

This clonotype showed up many times. V is TRBV28 and J is TRBJ2-2; TRBD1 is a possible D gene (6 bases). This CDR3 comprises 15 residues. V was pared by 2 bases and J by 1 base, with 8 bases between. Per germline, CDR1 MDHEN and CDR2 SYDVKM. CDR3 loop: CASSLTGRNTGELFF. The CDR3 DNA reads TGTGCCAGCAGTTTAACAGGGAGGAACACCGGGGAGCTGTTTTTT.

V and J are TRBV15 and TRBJ2-4, with D possibly matching TRBD2 (6 bases). V lost 1 base to trimming and J lost 0 bases, with 16 bases between them. This CDR3 region has 18 residues. The germline CDR1 and CDR2 sequences are LNHNV and YYDKDF (reference sequence). The CDR3 DNA sequence: TGTGCCACCAGCAGAGGATTTGAGCGGGCCCGAGCCAAAAACATTCAGTACTTC. It codes for CATSRGFERARAKNIQYF.

This chain connects TRBV27 to TRBJ2-7; the D gene could be TRBD1 or TRBD2 (5 bases each). The CDR3 has 13 amino acids. The V end was cut by 5 bases, the J end by 6 bases, with 14 bases between. Germline CDR1 reads MNHEY; CDR2 reads SMNVEV (reference sequence). CDR3 in DNA: TGTGCCAGCAGTCCAGGCCCTGGGGGCGAGCAGTACTTC. Amino acid sequence: CASSPGPGGEQYF.

This clonotype came up many times. The chain combines TRBV6-1 with TRBJ2-2; D uncertain. The CDR3 has 16 residues. Germline V gene lookup returns CDR1 MNHNS and CDR2 SASEGT. V lost 4 bases and J lost 1, with 13 bases in between. The CDR3 here is CASSAFGVGNTGELFF. DNA for the CDR3: TGTGCCAGCAGTGCCTTTGGCGTAGGGAACACCGGGGAGCTGTTTTTT.

This clonotype was found many times. The chain carries TRBV18 and TRBJ2-2, with D possibly TRBD1 on 5 matching bases. Germline CDR1 is KGHSH and CDR2 is LQKENI. V was clipped by 6 bases and J by 1 base, with 9 bases between them. This CDR3 is 14 amino acids long. Here the CDR3 reads CASSKGQNTGELFF. CDR3 DNA sequence: TGTGCCAGCTCGAAGGGGCAGAACACCGGGGAGCTGTTTTTT.

This clonotype has ten or more counts. This chain joins TRBV2 and TRBJ2-7, with D unresolved. Per the germline V gene, CDR1 is SNHLY and CDR2 is FYNNEI. Trimming stripped 4 bases from V and 12 bases from J, with 16 bases between. This CDR3 contains 12 residues. CDR3 sequence: CASSADSLTRYF. The CDR3 coding sequence is TGTGCCAGCAGTGCCGACTCGTTGACGCGGTACTTC.

This clonotype was seen more than once but under ten times. The genes are TRBV24-1 and TRBJ2-3, with D possibly matching TRBD1 (6 bases). Germline V gene data show CDR1 as KGHDR and CDR2 as SFDVKD. The CDR3 runs 13 residues. V was pared by 5 bases and J by 3 bases, with 8 bases between. The CDR3, as DNA: TGTGCCACCAGTGTCCAGGGGACAGATACGCAGTATTTT. This codes for CATSVQGTDTQYF.

The chain joins TRBV3-1 to TRBJ2-7; D perhaps matches TRBD2 (6 bases). V was cut by 4 bases and J by 0 bases, with 16 bases left in between. CDR3 length: 16 residues. The germline V gene has CDR1 LGHDT and CDR2 YNNKEL (reference sequence). The CDR3 DNA follows: TGTGCCAGCAGCCTATCCGGGACTTTGAGCTCCTACGAGCAGTACTTC. It codes for CASSLSGTLSSYEQYF.

This clonotype was observed at least ten times. The genes are TRBV30 and TRBJ2-3; possibly TRBD2 for D (6 bases). Germline V gene sequence: CDR1 GTSNPN, CDR2 SVGIG (reference sequence). This CDR3 region has 11 residues. Trimming left V 0 bases short and J 14 bases short, with 12 bases between. CDR3: CAWSVQLGRYF. The CDR3 DNA reads TGTGCCTGGAGTGTACAGCTCGGGAGGTATTTT.

This clonotype was observed at least ten times. V gene TRBV12-3 or TRBV12-4 combines with J gene TRBJ1-1, with 9 bases fitting TRBD1. The CDR3 contains 15 residues. The ends lost 4 bases at V and 4 bases at J; junction bases unmatched: 7. The CDR3 sequence is CASSSQGAVGTEAFF. CDR3 in DNA: TGTGCCAGCAGTTCACAGGGGGCCGTTGGCACTGAAGCTTTCTTT.

This clonotype was seen ten or more times. The chain combines TRBV3-1 with TRBJ1-2; D gene unclear. With 2 bases removed from V and 4 bases from J, the gap between germline ends came to 14 bases. The CDR3 has 15 residues. Germline assignment: CDR1 LGHDT and CDR2 YNNKEL (reference sequence). CDR3 in DNA: TGTGCCAGCAGCCAACCTATAGGAGGGCTCTATGGCTACACCTTC. Its translation: CASSQPIGGLYGYTF.

In this sample, this clonotype turned up many times. The genes are TRBV18 and TRBJ2-3; D gene uncertain. In germline, CDR1 is KGHSH, CDR2 LQKENI. The germline V and J ends were trimmed by 0 bases and 0 bases, with 4 bases remaining between them. There are 14 residues in the CDR3. CDR3 sequence reads: CASSPPYSTDTQYF. The DNA of the CDR3 is TGTGCCAGCTCACCACCGTACAGCACAGATACGCAGTATTTT. Together with reference TRBV18 and TRBJ2-3, the CDR3 gives the full variable domain: NAGVMQNPRHLVRRRGQEARLRCSPMKGHSHVYWYRQLPEEGLKFMVYLQKENIIDESGMPKERFSAEFPKEGPSILRIQQVVRGDSAAYFCASSPPYSTDTQYFGPGTRLTVL.

This clonotype came up many times. The chain recombines TRBV11-2 with TRBJ2-1, with TRBD2 matching over 11 bases. V lost 6 bases and J lost 9; bases outside the gene matches: 7. Germline CDR1 and CDR2: SGHAT and FQNNGV. CDR3 length equals 14 residues. This chain's CDR3 is CASRPIAGGREQFF. The CDR3 nucleotides are TGTGCCAGCAGACCGATAGCGGGAGGGCGTGAGCAGTTCTTC.

This chain uses TRBV4-1 with TRBJ1-1; the D gene is possibly TRBD1 (5 bases). The CDR3 totals 15 residues. The ends were cut back, 1 base at V and 5 bases at J, with 14 bases in the middle. From germline, CDR1 is MGHRA and CDR2 YSYEKL. The CDR3 protein is CASSQGRGRGTEAFF. CDR3 nucleotide sequence: TGCGCCAGCAGCCAAGGTCGGGGGAGGGGTACTGAAGCTTTCTTT.

This clonotype appeared many times. The chain combines TRBV7-2 with TRBJ1-2; D not certain. CDR3 length: 13 amino acids. Per germline, CDR1 SGHTA and CDR2 FQGNSA. Deletions cut 2 bases from V and 14 bases from J, with 18 bases between. The CDR3 DNA is TGTGCCAGCAGCTTATCCCGGACGGCGAAGAAAACCTTC. It is translated as CASSLSRTAKKTF.